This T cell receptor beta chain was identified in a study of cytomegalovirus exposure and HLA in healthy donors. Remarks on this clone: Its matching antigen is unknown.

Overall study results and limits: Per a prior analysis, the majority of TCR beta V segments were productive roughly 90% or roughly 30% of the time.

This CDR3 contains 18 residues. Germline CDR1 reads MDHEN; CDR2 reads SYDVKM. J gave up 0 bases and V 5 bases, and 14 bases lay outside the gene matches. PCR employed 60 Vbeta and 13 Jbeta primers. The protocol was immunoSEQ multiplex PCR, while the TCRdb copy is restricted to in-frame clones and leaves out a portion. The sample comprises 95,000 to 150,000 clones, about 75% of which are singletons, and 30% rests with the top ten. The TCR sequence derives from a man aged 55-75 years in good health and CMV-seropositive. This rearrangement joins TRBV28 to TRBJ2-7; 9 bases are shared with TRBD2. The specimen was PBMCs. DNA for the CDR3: TGTGCCAGCAGTCCTTCGGTGGTAGCGGGAGCGCACTCCTACGAGCAGTACTTC. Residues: CASSPSVVAGAHSYEQYF. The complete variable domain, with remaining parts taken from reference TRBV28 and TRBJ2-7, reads DVKVTQSSRYLVKRTGEKVFLECVQDMDHENMFWYRQDPGLGLRLIYFSYDVKMKEKGDIPEGYSVSREKKERFSLILESASTNQTSMYLCASSPSVVAGAHSYEQYFGPGTRLTVT.